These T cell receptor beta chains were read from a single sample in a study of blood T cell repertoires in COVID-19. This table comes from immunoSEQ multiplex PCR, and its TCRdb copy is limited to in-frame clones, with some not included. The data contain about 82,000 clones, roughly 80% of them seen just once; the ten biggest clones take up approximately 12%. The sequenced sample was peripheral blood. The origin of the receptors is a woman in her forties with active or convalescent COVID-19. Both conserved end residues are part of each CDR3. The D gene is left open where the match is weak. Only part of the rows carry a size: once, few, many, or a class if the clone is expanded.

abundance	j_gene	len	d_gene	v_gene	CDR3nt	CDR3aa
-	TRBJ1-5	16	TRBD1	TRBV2	TGTGCCAGCACTTGGGGACAGGGTATGGGCAATCAGCCCCAGCATTTT	CASTWGQGMGNQPQHF
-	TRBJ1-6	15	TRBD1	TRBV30	TGTGCCTGGGATAAAAAACAGGGGAATAATTCACCCCTCCACTTT	CAWDKKQGNNSPLHF
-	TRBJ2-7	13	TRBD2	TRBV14	TGTGCCAGCAGCCCCGGGGGGGGCTACGAGCAGTACTTC	CASSPGGGYEQYF
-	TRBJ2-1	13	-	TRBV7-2	TGTGCCAGCAGCTTAGAGCGTCTCAATGAGCAGTTCTTC	CASSLERLNEQFF
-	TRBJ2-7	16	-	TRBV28	TGTGCCAGCAGTTTAATCGCCCTGGACTATACCTACGAGCAGTACTTC	CASSLIALDYTYEQYF
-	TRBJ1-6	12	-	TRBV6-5	TGTGCCAGCAATACAGGGAGTTCACCCCTCCACTTT	CASNTGSSPLHF
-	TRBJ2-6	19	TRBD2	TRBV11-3	TGTGCCAGCAGCCCGTGGCGACTAGCGGGACCGTCTGGGGCCAACGTCCTGACTTTC	CASSPWRLAGPSGANVLTF
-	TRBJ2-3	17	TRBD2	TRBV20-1	TGCAGTGCTAGTTCAGGGACTAGCGGGGCGGGGACAGATACGCAGTATTTT	CSASSGTSGAGTDTQYF
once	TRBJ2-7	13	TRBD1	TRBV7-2	TGTGCCAGCAGCCCGGGGCGGACAGGCGAGCAGTACTTC	CASSPGRTGEQYF
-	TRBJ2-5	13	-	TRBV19	TGTGCCAGTAGTATCCAGGTACAAGAGACCCAGTACTTC	CASSIQVQETQYF
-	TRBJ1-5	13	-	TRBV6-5	TGTGCCAGCAGACCACTAGGGGGTCAGCCCCAGCATTTT	CASRPLGGQPQHF
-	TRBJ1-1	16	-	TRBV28	TGTGCCAGCAGTTCCTTTAAGGCAGACTGGAACACTGAAGCTTTCTTT	CASSSFKADWNTEAFF
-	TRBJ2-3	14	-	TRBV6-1	TGTGCCAGCAGTGAAGCCCAGCGGGCAGATACGCAGTATTTT	CASSEAQRADTQYF
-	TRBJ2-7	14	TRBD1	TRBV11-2	TGTGCCAGCAGCAGGGACAGGGGCCCCTACGAGCAGTACTTC	CASSRDRGPYEQYF
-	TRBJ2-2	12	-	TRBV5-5	TGTGCCAGCAGCCGACTGGCCGGGGAGCTGTTTTTT	CASSRLAGELFF
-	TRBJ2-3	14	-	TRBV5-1	TGCGCCAGCAGCCCAAGTCGGGGGTCAGATACGCAGTATTTT	CASSPSRGSDTQYF
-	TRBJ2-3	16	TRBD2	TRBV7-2	TGTGCCAGCAGCTTAGACCTAAGCGGGGGGAGGTTAATTCGGTATTTT	CASSLDLSGGRLIRYF
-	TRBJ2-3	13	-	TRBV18	TGTGCCAGCTCACCTCCTAGCACAGATACGCAGTATTTT	CASSPPSTDTQYF
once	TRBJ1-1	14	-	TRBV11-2	TGTGCCAGCAGCTTAGTACGGGGGACCACTGAAGCTTTCTTT	CASSLVRGTTEAFF
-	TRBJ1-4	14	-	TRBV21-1	TGTGCCAGCAGCAAAGTTCCGGGTGGTGAAAAACTGTTTTTT	CASSKVPGGEKLFF
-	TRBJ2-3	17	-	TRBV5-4	TGTGCCAGCAGCTTGGCTGGCCCTGGTGGCAGCACAGATACGCAGTATTTT	CASSLAGPGGSTDTQYF
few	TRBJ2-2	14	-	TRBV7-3	TGTGCCAGCAGCACCCCCGGACTCACCGGGGAGCTGTTTTTT	CASSTPGLTGELFF
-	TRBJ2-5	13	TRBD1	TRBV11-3	TGTGCCAGCAGCTGGGACAGGGCCGAGACCCAGTACTTC	CASSWDRAETQYF
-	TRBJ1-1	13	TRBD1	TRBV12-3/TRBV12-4	TGTGCCAGCAGTACAGACAGGGGCACTGAAGCTTTCTTT	CASSTDRGTEAFF
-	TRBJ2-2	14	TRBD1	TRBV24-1	TGTGCCACCTCCTACCGGGACAGAGCCGGGGAGCTGTTTTTT	CATSYRDRAGELFF
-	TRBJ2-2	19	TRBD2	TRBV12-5	TGTGCTAGTGGTTTGGCCCCAAGGGGAGGGGCGTTGGGCACCGGGGAGCTGTTTTTT	CASGLAPRGGALGTGELFF
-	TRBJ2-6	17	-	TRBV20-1	TGCAGTGCTAGTCTTTGGAGTGTTGGCTCTGGGGCCAACGTCCTGACTTTC	CSASLWSVGSGANVLTF
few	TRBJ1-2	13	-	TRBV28	TGTGCCAGCAGTCCGGGGTCTAACTATGGCTACACCTTC	CASSPGSNYGYTF
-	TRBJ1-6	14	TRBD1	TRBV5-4	TGTGCCAGCAGCCGACAGGGGGCGGGTTCACCCCTCCACTTT	CASSRQGAGSPLHF
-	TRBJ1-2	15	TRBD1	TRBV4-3	TGCGCCAGCAGCCAGGACAGGGGGTACCTTCTTGGCTACACCTTC	CASSQDRGYLLGYTF
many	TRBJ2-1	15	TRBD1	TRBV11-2	TGTGCCAGCAGCCAACCGGGACAGGGCCGGAATGAGCAGTTCTTC	CASSQPGQGRNEQFF
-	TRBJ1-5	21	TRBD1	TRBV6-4	TGTGCCAGCAGTGACTCCCGACAGGGTCATATAGGAGGGCCCTCAGATCAGCCCCAGCATTTT	CASSDSRQGHIGGPSDQPQHF
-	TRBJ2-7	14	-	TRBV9	TGTGCCAGCAGTTTGCAGGACACGTGGGACGAGCAGTACTTC	CASSLQDTWDEQYF
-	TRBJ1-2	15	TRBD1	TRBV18	TGTGCCAGCTCACCAAGGGACAGGGTCGGCTATGGCTACACCTTC	CASSPRDRVGYGYTF